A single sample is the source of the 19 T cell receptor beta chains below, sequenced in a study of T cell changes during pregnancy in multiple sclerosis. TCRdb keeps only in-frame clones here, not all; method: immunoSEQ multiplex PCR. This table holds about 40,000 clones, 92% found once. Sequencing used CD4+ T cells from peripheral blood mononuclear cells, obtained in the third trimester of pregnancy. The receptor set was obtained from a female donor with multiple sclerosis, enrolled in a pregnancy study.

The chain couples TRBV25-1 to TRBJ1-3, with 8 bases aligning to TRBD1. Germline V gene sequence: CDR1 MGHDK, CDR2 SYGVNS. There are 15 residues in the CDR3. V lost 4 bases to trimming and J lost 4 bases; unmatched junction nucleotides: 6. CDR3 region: CASSALQGVGNTIYF. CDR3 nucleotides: TGTGCCAGCAGTGCCCTACAGGGGGTCGGAAACACCATATATTTT.

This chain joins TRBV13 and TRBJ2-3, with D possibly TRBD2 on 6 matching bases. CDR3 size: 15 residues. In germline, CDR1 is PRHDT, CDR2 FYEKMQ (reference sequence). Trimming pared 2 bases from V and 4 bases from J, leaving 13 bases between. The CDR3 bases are TGTGCCAGCAGCTTAAAGGCGGGATACGCAGATACGCAGTATTTT. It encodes CASSLKAGYADTQYF. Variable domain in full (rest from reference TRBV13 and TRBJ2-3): AAGVIQSPRHLIKEKRETATLKCYPIPRHDTVYWYQQGPGQDPQFLISFYEKMQSDKGSIPDRFSAQQFSDYHSELNMSSLELGDSALYFCASSLKAGYADTQYFGPGTRLTVL.

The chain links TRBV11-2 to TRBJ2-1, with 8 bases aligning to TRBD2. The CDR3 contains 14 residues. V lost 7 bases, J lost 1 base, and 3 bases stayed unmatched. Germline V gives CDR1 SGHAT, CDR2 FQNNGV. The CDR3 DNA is TGTGCCAGCACCACTAGCGGTTCCTACAATGAGCAGTTCTTC. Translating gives CASTTSGSYNEQFF.

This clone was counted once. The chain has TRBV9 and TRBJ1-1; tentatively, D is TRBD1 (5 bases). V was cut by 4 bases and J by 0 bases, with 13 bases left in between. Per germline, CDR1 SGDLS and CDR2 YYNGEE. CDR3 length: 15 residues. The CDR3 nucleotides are TGTGCCAGCAGCCCCGGATCAGGGTTGAACACTGAAGCTTTCTTT. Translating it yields CASSPGSGLNTEAFF.

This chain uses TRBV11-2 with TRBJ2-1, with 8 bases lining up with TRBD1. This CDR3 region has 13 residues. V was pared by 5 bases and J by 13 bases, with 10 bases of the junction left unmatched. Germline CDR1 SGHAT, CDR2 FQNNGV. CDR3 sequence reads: CASSTQGAGKQFF. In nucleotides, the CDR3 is TGTGCCAGCAGCACTCAGGGGGCGGGGAAACAGTTCTTC. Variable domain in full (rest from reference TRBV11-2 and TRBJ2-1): EAGVAQSPRYKIIEKRQSVAFWCNPISGHATLYWYQQILGQGPKLLIQFQNNGVVDDSQLPKDRFSAERLKGVDSTLKIQPAKLEDSAVYLCASSTQGAGKQFFGPGTRLTVL.

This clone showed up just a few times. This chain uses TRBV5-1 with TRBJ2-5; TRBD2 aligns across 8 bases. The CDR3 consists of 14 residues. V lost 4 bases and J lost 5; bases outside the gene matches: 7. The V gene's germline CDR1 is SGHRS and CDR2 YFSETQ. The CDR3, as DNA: TGCGCCAGCAGCAATAGCGGGATCAGGGAGACCCAGTACTTC. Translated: CASSNSGIRETQYF.

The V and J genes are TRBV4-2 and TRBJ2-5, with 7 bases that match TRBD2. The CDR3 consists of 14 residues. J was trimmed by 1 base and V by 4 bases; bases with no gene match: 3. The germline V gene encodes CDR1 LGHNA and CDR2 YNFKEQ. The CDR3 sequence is CASSLGEGQETQYF. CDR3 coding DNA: TGTGCCAGCAGCCTCGGGGAGGGCCAAGAGACCCAGTACTTC.

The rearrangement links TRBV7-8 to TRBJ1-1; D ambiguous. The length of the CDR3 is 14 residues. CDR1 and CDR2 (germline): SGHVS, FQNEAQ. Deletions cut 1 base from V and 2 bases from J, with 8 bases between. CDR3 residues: CASSLVAGNTEAFF. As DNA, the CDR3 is TGTGCCAGCAGCTTAGTCGCAGGCAACACTGAAGCTTTCTTT. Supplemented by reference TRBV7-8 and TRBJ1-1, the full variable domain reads GAGVSQSPRYKVAKRGQDVALRCDPISGHVSLFWYQQALGQGPEFLTYFQNEAQLDKSGLPSDRFFAERPEGSVSTLKIQRTQQEDSAVYLCASSLVAGNTEAFFGQGTRLTVV.

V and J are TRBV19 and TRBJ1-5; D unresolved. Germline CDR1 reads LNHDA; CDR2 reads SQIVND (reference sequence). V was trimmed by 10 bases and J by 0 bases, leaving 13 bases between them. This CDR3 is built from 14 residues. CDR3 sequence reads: CATRRLYSNQPQHF. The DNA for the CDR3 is TGTGCCACCCGGAGACTGTATAGCAATCAGCCCCAGCATTTT.

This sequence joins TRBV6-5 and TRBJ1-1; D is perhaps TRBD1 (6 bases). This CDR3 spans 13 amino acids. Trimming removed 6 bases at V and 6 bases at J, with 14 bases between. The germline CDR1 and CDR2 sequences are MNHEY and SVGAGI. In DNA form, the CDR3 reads TGTGCCAGCAGCCAAAGGACAGACCCTGAAGCTTTCTTT. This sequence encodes CASSQRTDPEAFF.

The CDR3 region has the DNA TGCAGCGTTGCAAGGGGGGCCAAAAACATTCAGTACTTC. Translating it yields CSVARGAKNIQYF. The chain joins TRBV29-1 to TRBJ2-4; a weak D match, TRBD1 (6 bases). The germline V gene encodes CDR1 SQVTM and CDR2 ANQGSEA. V was shortened by 4 bases and J by 1 base, with 8 bases between the two germline ends. This CDR3 has 13 amino acids.

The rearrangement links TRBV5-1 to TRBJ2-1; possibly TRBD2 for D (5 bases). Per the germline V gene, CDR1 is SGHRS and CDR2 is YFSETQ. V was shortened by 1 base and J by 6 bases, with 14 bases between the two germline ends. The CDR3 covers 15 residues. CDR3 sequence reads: CASSLTAGGPNEQFF. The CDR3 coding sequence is TGCGCCAGCAGCTTGACTGCGGGTGGCCCCAATGAGCAGTTCTTC.

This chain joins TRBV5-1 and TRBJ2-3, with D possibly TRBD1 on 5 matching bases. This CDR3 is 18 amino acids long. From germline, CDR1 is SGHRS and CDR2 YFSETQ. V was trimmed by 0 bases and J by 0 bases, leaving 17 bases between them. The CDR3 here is CASSLAGRGHSSTDTQYF. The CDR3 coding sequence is TGCGCCAGCAGCTTGGCTGGTAGGGGTCATTCTAGCACAGATACGCAGTATTTT.

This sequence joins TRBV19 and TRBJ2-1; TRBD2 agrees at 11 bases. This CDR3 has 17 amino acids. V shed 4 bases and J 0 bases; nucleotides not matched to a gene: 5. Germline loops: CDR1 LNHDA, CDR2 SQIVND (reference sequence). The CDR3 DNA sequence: TGTGCCAGTAGTACCTCTAGCGGGGGGCCCTCCTACAATGAGCAGTTCTTC. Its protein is CASSTSSGGPSYNEQFF.

The DNA for the CDR3 is TGTGCCTGGAGTGTAGGGGGTTTGCAGCCCCAGCATTTT. Encoded protein: CAWSVGGLQPQHF. The gene calls are TRBV30 and TRBJ1-5, with a possible D match to TRBD1 (6 bases). The V and J ends lost 0 bases and 7 bases respectively, with 10 bases between them. The CDR3 consists of 13 residues. CDR1 is GTSNPN and CDR2 is SVGIG in the germline V gene (reference sequence).

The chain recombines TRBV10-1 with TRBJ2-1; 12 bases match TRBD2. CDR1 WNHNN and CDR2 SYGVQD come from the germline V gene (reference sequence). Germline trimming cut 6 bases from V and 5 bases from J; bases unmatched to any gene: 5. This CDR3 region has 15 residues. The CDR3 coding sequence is TGCGCCAGCAGCTCAGGACTAGCGGGACACAATGAGCAGTTCTTC. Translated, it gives CASSSGLAGHNEQFF.

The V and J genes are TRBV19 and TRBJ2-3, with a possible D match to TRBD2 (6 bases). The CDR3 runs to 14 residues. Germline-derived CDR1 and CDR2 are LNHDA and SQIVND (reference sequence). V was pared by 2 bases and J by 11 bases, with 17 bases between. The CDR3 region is CASSITSSVVLQYF. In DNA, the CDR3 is TGTGCCAGTAGTATAACCTCTAGCGTCGTTTTGCAGTATTTT.

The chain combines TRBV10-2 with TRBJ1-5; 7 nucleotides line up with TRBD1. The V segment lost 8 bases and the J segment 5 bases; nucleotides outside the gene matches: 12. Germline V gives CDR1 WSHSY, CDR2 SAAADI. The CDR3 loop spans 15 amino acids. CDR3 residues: CASSQGQPGDQPQHF. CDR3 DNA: TGCGCCAGCTCCCAGGGACAGCCTGGTGATCAGCCCCAGCATTTT.

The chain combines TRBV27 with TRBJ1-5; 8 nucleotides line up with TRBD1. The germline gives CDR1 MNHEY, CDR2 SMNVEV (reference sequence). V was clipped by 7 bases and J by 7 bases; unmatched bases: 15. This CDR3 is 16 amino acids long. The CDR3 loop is CASTSEDRAGIQPQHF. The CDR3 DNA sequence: TGTGCCAGCACCTCGGAGGACAGGGCGGGCATCCAGCCCCAGCATTTT.